This is a list of T cell receptor beta chains from one sample in a study of technical replicates of blood from a few donors. Profiled with immunoSEQ multiplex PCR; TCRdb holds only in-frame clones, not every one. The table records 35,000 to 50,000 clones, around 96% of them present only once. The sample was T cells isolated from PBMCs. These TCRs come from a human donor in good health. The CDR3 runs from the conserved cysteine through the conserved F or W. The D gene is left open where the match is weak. Clone size, where shown, is once, few, many, or a class for clones that have expanded.

NA	TRBV28	15	TRBJ1-2	NA	CASGPPLGGSGGYTF	TGTGCCAGCGGCCCTCCCTTGGGGGGATCAGGCGGCTACACCTTC
NA	TRBV30	13	TRBJ1-5	NA	CAWTQRQDQPQHF	TGTGCCTGGACCCAAAGACAGGATCAGCCCCAGCATTTT
NA	TRBV9	15	TRBJ2-5	NA	CASSSLGASQETQYF	TGTGCCAGCAGCTCCCTAGGGGCCTCTCAAGAGACCCAGTACTTC
NA	TRBV19	16	TRBJ2-2	TRBD2	CASTSGLQRNTGELFF	TGTGCCAGTACTAGCGGCTTACAACGGAACACCGGGGAGCTGTTTTTT
once	TRBV11-2	16	TRBJ2-3	TRBD2	CASSPGLALSTDTQYF	TGTGCCAGCAGCCCGGGACTAGCGCTTAGCACAGATACGCAGTATTTT
once	TRBV10-3	12	TRBJ2-7	TRBD2	CATAGGTYEQYF	TGTGCCACGGCGGGAGGGACCTACGAGCAGTACTTC
NA	TRBV5-4	14	TRBJ2-3	TRBD1	CASSLPGGTDTQYF	TGTGCCAGCAGCCTCCCAGGGGGAACAGATACGCAGTATTTT
NA	TRBV14	15	TRBJ1-2	NA	CASSHPSQGGYGYTF	TGTGCCAGCAGCCACCCCTCACAGGGTGGCTATGGCTACACCTTC
NA	TRBV4-3	16	TRBJ1-2	TRBD1	CASSQELWDRAYGYTF	TGCGCCAGCAGCCAAGAATTATGGGACAGGGCCTATGGCTACACCTTC
NA	TRBV10-3	13	TRBJ1-1	NA	CAITATVNTEAFF	TGTGCCATCACGGCGACAGTGAACACTGAAGCTTTCTTT
NA	TRBV10-1	16	TRBJ2-3	TRBD2	CASSERGAGETDTQYF	TGCGCCAGCAGTGAGAGGGGAGCGGGAGAAACAGATACGCAGTATTTT
NA	TRBV19	15	TRBJ1-1	NA	CASSIRKAGDGEAFF	TGTGCCAGTAGTATTCGTAAGGCAGGGGATGGTGAAGCTTTCTTT
NA	TRBV6-4	16	TRBJ2-3	TRBD1	CASSATGGAWVDTQYF	TGTGCCAGCAGCGCTACAGGGGGCGCGTGGGTAGATACGCAGTATTTT
NA	TRBV2	11	TRBJ2-2	NA	CASTNTGELFF	TGTGCCAGCACTAACACCGGGGAGCTGTTTTTT
NA	TRBV7-2	14	TRBJ2-7	NA	CASSQTGISYEQYF	TGTGCCAGCAGCCAAACGGGGATCTCCTACGAGCAGTACTTC
NA	TRBV7-2	15	TRBJ1-2	TRBD1	CASSLEIGQVYGYTF	TGTGCCAGCAGCTTAGAAATAGGACAGGTCTATGGCTACACCTTC
NA	TRBV5-4	11	TRBJ2-1	TRBD2	CASHGGVEQFF	TGTGCCAGCCATGGGGGGGTTGAGCAGTTCTTC
NA	TRBV6-5	15	TRBJ2-7	TRBD1	CASSYTGQGNYEQYF	TGTGCCAGCAGTTACACTGGACAGGGCAACTACGAGCAGTACTTC
NA	TRBV7-9	16	TRBJ2-5	NA	CASSLYWGRNQETQYF	TGTGCCAGCAGCTTATATTGGGGGAGGAATCAAGAGACCCAGTACTTC
NA	TRBV5-4	14	TRBJ2-5	NA	CASSLGRAQETQYF	TGTGCCAGCAGCTTGGGGAGGGCCCAAGAGACCCAGTACTTC
NA	TRBV30	11	TRBJ2-7	NA	CALTDSYEQYF	TGTGCCTTGACAGATTCCTACGAGCAGTACTTC
NA	TRBV19	13	TRBJ1-3	NA	CASSLGSGNTIYF	TGTGCCAGTAGCCTCGGGTCCGGAAACACCATATATTTT